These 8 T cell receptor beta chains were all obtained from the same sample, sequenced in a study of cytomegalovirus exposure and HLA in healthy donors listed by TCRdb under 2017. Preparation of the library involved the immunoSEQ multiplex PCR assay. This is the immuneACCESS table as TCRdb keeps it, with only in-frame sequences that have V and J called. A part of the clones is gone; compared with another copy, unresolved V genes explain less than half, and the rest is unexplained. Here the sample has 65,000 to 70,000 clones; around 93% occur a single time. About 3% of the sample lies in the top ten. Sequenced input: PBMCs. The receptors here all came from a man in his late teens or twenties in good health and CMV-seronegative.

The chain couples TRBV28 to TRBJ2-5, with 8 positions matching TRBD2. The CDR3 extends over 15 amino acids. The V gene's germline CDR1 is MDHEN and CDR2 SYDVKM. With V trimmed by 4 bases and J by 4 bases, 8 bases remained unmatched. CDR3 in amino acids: CASSSLGTRIETQYF. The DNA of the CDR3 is TGTGCCAGCAGTTCCCTCGGGACTAGAATAGAGACCCAGTACTTC.

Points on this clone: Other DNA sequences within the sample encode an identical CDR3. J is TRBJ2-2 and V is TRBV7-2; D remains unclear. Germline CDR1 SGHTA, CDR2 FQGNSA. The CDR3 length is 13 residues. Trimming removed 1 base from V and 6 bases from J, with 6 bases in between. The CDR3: CASSLVVAGELFF. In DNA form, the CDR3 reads TGTGCCAGCAGCTTAGTTGTAGCCGGGGAGCTGTTTTTT.

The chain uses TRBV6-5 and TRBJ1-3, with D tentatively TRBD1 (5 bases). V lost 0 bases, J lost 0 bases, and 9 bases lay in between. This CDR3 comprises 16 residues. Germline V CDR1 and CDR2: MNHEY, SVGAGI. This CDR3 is CASSYSGGTSGNTIYF. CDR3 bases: TGTGCCAGCAGTTACTCGGGGGGAACCTCTGGAAACACCATATATTTT.

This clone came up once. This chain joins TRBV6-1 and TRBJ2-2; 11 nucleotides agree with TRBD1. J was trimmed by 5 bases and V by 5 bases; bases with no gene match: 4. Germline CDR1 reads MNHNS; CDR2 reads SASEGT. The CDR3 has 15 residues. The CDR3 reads CASSLDRGRTGELFF. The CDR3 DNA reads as TGTGCCAGCAGTCTGGACAGGGGGCGAACCGGGGAGCTGTTTTTT.

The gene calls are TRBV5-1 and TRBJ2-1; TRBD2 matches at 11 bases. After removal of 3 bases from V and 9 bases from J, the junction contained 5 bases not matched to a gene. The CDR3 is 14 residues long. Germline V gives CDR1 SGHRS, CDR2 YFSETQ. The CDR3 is CASSSLAGAAEQFF. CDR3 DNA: TGCGCCAGCAGCTCACTAGCGGGAGCGGCTGAGCAGTTCTTC.

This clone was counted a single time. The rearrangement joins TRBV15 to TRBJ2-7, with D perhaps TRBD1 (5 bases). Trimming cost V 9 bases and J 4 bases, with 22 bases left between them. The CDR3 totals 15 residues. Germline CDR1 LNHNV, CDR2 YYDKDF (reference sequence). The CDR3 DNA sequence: TGTGCCACAAGTTCCTTCCGCGGCAGGGTTTACGAGCAGTACTTC. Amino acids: CATSSFRGRVYEQYF.

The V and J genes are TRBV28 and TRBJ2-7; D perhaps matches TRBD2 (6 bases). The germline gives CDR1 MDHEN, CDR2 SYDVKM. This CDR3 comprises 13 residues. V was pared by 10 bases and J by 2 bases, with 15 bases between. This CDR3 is CATTGEAPYEQYF. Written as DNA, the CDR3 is TGTGCCACCACCGGGGAGGCCCCCTACGAGCAGTACTTC.

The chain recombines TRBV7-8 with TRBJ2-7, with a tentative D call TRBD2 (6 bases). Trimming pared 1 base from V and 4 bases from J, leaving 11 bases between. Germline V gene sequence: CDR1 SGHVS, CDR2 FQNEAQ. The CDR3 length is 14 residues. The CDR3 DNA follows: TGTGCCAGCAGCTTAGGCCGGGAGACATACGAGCAGTACTTC. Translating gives CASSLGRETYEQYF.